The source of this TCR beta chain is a study of identifying expanded T cells in peripheral blood. The CDR3 is 14 residues long. CDR1 is MNHEY and CDR2 is SVGAGI in the germline V gene. Trimming removed 7 bases from V and 4 bases from J, with 14 bases in between. Generated by immunoSEQ multiplex PCR, the TCRdb table keeps only in-frame clones and is missing some. The sample includes about 85,000 clones, approximately 89% of them seen just once. Sequences were obtained from blood. This TCR came from a person aged 18-70 years in good health. The chain uses TRBV6-5 and TRBJ1-3, with D unresolved. CDR3 sequence: CASTALGGGNTIYF. CDR3 in DNA: TGTGCCAGCACCGCCCTCGGTGGGGGAAACACCATATATTTT.